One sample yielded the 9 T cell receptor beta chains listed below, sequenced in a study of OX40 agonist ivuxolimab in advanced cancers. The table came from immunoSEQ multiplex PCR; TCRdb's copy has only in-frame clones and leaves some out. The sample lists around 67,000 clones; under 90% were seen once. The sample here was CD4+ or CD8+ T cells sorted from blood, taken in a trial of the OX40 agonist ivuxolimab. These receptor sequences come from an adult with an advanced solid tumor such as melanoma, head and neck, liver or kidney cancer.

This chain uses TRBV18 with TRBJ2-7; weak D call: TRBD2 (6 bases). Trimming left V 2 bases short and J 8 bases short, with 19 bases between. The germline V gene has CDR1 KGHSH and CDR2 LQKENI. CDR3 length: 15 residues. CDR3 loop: CASSPFSGDLLKQYF. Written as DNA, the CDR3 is TGTGCCAGCTCACCATTCTCGGGGGACCTACTAAAGCAGTACTTC. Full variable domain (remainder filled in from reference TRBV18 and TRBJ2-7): NAGVMQNPRHLVRRRGQEARLRCSPMKGHSHVYWYRQLPEEGLKFMVYLQKENIIDESGMPKERFSAEFPKEGPSILRIQQVVRGDSAAYFCASSPFSGDLLKQYFGPGTRLTVT.

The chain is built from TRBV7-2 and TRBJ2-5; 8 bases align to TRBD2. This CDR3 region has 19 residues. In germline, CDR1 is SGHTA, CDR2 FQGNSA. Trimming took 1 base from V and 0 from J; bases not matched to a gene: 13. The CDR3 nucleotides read TGTGCCAGCAGCTTAGTTCGGGGGGGCTTAAATCCGTACCAAGAGACCCAGTACTTC. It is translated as CASSLVRGGLNPYQETQYF.

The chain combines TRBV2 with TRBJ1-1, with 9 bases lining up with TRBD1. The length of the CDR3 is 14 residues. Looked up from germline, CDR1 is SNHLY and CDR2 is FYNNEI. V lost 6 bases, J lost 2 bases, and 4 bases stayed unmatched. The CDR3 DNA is TGTGCCAGCAGCACAGGGGGCCCTAACACTGAAGCTTTCTTT. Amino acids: CASSTGGPNTEAFF.

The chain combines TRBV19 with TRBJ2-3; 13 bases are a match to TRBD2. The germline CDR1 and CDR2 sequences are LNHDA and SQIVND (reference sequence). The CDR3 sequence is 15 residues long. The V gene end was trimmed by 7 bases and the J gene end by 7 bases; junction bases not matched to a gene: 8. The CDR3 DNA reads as TGTGCCAGTACCCAACTAGCGGGGGGGCCAAATACGCAGTATTTT. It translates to CASTQLAGGPNTQYF. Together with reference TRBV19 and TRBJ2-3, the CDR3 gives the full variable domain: DGGITQSPKYLFRKEGQNVTLSCEQNLNHDAMYWYRQDPGQGLRLIYYSQIVNDFQKGDIAEGYSVSREKKESFPLTVTSAQKNPTAFYLCASTQLAGGPNTQYFGPGTRLTVL.

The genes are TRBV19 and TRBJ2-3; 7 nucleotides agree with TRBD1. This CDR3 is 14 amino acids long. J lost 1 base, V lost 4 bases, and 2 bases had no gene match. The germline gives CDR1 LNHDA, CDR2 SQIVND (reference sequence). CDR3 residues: CASSKGGGTDTQYF. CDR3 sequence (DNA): TGTGCCAGTAGTAAAGGGGGCGGCACAGATACGCAGTATTTT. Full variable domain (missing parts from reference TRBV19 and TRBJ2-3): DGGITQSPKYLFRKEGQNVTLSCEQNLNHDAMYWYRQDPGQGLRLIYYSQIVNDFQKGDIAEGYSVSREKKESFPLTVTSAQKNPTAFYLCASSKGGGTDTQYFGPGTRLTVL.

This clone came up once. The CDR3 loop is CASSSRDRGHIQYF. The CDR3 DNA sequence: TGTGCCAGCAGTTCCCGGGACAGGGGACACATTCAGTACTTC. V is TRBV7-9 and J is TRBJ2-4; 10 bases match TRBD1. Germline V lookup: CDR1 SEHNR, CDR2 FQNEAQ (reference sequence). This CDR3 is built from 14 residues. V dropped 6 bases and J dropped 8; count of bases not matched to a gene: 7. The entire variable domain, with the rest obtained from reference TRBV7-9 and TRBJ2-4, is as follows: DTGVSQNPRHKITKRGQNVTFRCDPISEHNRLYWYRQTLGQGPEFLTYFQNEAQLEKSRLLSDRFSAERPKGSFSTLEIQRTEQGDSAMYLCASSSRDRGHIQYFGAGTRLSVL.

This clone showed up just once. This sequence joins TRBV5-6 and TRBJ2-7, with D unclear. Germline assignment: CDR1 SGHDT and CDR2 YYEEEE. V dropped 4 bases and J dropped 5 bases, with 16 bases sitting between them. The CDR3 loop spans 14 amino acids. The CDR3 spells CASSADSKWDEQYF. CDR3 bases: TGTGCCAGCAGCGCCGACTCCAAGTGGGACGAGCAGTACTTC. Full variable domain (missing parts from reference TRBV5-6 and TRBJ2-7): DAGVTQSPTHLIKTRGQQVTLRCSPKSGHDTVSWYQQALGQGPQFIFQYYEEEERQRGNFPDRFSGHQFPNYSSELNVNALLLGDSALYLCASSADSKWDEQYFGPGTRLTVT.

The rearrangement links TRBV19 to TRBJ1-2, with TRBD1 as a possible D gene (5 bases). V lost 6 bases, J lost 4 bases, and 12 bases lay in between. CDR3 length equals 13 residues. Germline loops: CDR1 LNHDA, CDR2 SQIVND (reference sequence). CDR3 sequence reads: CASRPGGVYGYTF. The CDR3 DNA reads TGTGCCAGTAGGCCGGGGGGAGTCTATGGCTACACCTTC.

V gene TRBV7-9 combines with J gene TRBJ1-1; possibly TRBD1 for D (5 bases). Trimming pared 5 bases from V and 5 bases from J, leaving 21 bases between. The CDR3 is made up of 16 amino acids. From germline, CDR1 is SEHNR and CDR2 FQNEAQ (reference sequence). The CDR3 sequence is CASSPGARGWTTEAFF. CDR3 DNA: TGTGCCAGCAGCCCTGGGGCCCGGGGGTGGACGACTGAAGCTTTCTTT.